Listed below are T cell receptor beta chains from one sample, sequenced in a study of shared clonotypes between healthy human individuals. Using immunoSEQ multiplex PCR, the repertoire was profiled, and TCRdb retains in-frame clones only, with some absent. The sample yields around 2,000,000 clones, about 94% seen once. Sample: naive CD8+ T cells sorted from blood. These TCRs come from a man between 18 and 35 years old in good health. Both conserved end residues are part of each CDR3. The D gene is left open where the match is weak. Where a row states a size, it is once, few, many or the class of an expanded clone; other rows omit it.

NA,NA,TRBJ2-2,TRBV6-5,CASSYSSGGELFF,TGTGCCAGCAGTTACAGCTCGGGCGGGGAGCTGTTTTTT
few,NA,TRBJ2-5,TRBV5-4,CASSPELETQYF,TGTGCCAGCAGCCCCGAATTAGAGACCCAGTACTTC
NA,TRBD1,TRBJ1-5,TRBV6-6,CASSYSDRGLRQPQHF,TGTGCCAGCAGTTACAGCGACAGGGGATTACGGCAGCCCCAGCATTTT
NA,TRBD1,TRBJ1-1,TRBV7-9,CASSLALGQGENTEAFF,TGTGCCAGCAGCTTAGCTCTTGGACAGGGGGAGAACACTGAAGCTTTCTTT
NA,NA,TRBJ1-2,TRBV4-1,CASRTSYGGYTF,TGCGCCAGCAGAACCTCATATGGGGGCTACACCTTC
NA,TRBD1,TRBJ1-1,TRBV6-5,CASSSGQGAGEAFF,TGTGCCAGCAGTTCGGGACAGGGGGCGGGTGAAGCTTTCTTT
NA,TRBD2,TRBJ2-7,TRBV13,CASSQTSGLSYEQYF,TGTGCCAGCAGCCAGACTAGCGGGCTCTCCTACGAGCAGTACTTC
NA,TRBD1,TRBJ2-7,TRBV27,CASSPPPGQGPLEQYF,TGTGCCAGCAGTCCCCCGCCGGGACAGGGGCCCCTGGAGCAGTACTTC
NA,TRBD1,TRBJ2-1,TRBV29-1,CSVDRVGEQFF,TGCAGCGTCGACAGGGTGGGTGAGCAGTTCTTC
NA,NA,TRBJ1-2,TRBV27,CASSLSSVYAADGYTF,TGTGCCAGCAGTTTATCGTCCGTGTACGCGGCTGATGGCTACACCTTC
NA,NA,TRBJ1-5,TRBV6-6,CASSYDGSGNNQPQHF,TGTGCCAGCAGTTACGACGGGTCGGGGAACAATCAGCCCCAGCATTTT
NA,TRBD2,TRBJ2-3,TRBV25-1,CASTQRGPTDTQYF,TGTGCCAGCACCCAGCGGGGGCCAACAGATACGCAGTATTTT
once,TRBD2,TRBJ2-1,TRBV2,CASSEGAASGVKSEQFF,TGTGCCAGCAGTGAAGGAGCGGCTAGCGGGGTGAAAAGTGAGCAGTTCTTC
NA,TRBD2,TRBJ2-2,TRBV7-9,CASSPDLAGGPVTGELFF,TGTGCCAGCAGCCCAGATCTAGCGGGGGGGCCGGTCACCGGGGAGCTGTTTTTT
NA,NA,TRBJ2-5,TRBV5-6,CASSLQMDRRETQYF,TGTGCCAGCAGCTTGCAGATGGACAGAAGAGAGACCCAGTACTTC